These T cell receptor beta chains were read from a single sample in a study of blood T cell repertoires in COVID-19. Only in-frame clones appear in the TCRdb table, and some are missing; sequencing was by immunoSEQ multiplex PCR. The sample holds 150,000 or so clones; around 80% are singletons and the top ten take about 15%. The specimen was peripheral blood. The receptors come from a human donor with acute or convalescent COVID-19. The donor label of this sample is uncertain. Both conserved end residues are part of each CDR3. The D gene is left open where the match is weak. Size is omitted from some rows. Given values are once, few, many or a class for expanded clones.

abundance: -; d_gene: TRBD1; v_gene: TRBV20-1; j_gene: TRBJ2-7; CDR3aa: CSASQPTGNYEQYF; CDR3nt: TGCAGTGCTAGTCAGCCGACAGGGAACTACGAGCAGTACTTC
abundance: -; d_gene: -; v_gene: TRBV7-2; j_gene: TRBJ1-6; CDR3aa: CASSPRGGGDSPLHF; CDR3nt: TGTGCCAGCAGCCCCCGGGGGGGAGGGGATTCACCCCTCCACTTT
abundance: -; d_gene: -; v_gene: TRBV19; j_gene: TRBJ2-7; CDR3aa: CASSKRGRGTYEQYF; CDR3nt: TGTGCCAGTAGTAAGCGCGGCAGGGGTACTTACGAGCAGTACTTC
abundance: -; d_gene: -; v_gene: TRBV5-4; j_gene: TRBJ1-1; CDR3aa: CASSLAPRLGTEAFF; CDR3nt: TGTGCCAGCAGCTTGGCCCCGAGGTTAGGAACCGAAGCTTTCTTT
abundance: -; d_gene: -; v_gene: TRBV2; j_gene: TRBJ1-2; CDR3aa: CASSPTVANYGYTF; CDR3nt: TGTGCCAGCAGTCCCACAGTGGCGAACTATGGCTACACCTTC
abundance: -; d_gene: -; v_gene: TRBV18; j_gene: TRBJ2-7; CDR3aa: CASSQGTYEQYF; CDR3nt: TGTGCCAGCTCACAGGGGACTTACGAGCAGTACTTC
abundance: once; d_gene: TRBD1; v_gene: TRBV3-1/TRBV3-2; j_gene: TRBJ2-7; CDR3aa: CASSGGQLAYEQYF; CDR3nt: TGTGCCAGCAGCGGGGGACAGTTGGCCTACGAGCAGTACTTC
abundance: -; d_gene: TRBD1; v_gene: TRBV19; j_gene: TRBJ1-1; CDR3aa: CASRSTGGNTEAFF; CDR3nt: TGTGCCAGTAGGTCTACAGGGGGGAACACTGAAGCTTTCTTT
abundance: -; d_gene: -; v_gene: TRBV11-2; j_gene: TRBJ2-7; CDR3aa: CASSRGQRGYEQYF; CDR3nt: TGTGCCAGCAGCCGTGGACAGAGGGGCTACGAGCAGTACTTC
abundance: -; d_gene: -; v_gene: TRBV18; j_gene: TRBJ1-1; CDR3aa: CASSPGTGMNTEAFF; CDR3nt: TGTGCCAGCTCACCTGGTACAGGGATGAACACTGAAGCTTTCTTT
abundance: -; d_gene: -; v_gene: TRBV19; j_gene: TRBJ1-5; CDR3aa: CATSLRTTGLHQPQHF; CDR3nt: TGTGCCACAAGTCTCAGGACGACGGGGTTGCATCAGCCCCAGCATTTT
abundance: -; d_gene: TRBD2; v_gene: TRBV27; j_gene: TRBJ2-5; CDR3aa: CASSLVAGGQETQYF; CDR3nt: TGTGCCAGCAGTCTAGTAGCGGGGGGGCAAGAGACCCAGTACTTC
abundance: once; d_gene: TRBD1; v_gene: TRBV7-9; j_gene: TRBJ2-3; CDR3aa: CASSLGRQGSDTQYF; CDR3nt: TGTGCCAGCAGCTTAGGGAGACAGGGCTCAGATACGCAGTATTTT
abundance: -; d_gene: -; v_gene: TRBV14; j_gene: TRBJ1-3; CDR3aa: CASSPSGNTIYF; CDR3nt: TGTGCCAGCAGCCCGTCGGGAAACACCATATATTTT
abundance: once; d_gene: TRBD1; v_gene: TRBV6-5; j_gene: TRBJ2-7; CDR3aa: CASSYGTGGTLEQYF; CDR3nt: TGTGCCAGCAGTTACGGGACAGGGGGAACCTTAGAGCAGTACTTC
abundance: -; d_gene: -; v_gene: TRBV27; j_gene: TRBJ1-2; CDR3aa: CASSLSSWARGYTF; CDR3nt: TGTGCCAGCAGTTTATCGAGCTGGGCGAGAGGCTACACCTTC
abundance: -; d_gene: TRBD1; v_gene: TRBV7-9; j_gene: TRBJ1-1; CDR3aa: CASRVGQGTEAFF; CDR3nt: TGTGCCAGCAGGGTAGGACAGGGCACTGAAGCTTTCTTT
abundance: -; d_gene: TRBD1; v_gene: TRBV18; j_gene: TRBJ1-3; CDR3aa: CASSLGQGGGNTIYF; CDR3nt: TGTGCCAGCTCACTCGGACAGGGTGGTGGAAACACCATATATTTT
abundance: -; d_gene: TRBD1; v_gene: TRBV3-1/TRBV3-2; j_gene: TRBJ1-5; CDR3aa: CASSQDRGLGQPQHF; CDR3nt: TGTGCCAGCAGCCAAGACAGGGGGTTGGGGCAGCCCCAGCATTTT
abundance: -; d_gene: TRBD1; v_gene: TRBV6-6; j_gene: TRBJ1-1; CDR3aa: CASTQGGGTEAFF; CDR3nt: TGTGCCAGCACGCAGGGGGGAGGAACTGAAGCTTTCTTT